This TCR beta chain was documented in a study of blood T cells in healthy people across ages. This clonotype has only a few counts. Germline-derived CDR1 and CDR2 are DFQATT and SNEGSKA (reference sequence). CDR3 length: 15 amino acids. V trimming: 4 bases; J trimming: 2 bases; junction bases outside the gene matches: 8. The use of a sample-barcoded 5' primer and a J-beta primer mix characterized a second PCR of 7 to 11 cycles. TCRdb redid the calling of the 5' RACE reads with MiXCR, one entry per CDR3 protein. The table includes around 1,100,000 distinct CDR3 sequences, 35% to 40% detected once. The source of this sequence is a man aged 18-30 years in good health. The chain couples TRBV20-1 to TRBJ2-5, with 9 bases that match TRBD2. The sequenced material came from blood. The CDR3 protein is CSAINSGGIQETQYF. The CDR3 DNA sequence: TGCAGTGCTATTAATAGCGGGGGCATACAAGAGACCCAGTACTTC.